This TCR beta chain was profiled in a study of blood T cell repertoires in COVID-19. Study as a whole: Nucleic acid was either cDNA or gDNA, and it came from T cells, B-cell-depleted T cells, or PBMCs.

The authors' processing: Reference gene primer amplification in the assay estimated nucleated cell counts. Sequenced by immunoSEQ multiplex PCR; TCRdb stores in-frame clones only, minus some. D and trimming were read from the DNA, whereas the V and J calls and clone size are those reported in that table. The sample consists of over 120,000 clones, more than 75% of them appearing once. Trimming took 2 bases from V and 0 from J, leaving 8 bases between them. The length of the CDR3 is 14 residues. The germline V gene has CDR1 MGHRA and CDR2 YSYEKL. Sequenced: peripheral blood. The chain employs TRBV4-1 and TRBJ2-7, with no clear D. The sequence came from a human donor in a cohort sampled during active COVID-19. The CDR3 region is CASSQTLVSYEQYF. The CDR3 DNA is TGCGCCAGCAGCCAAACTTTAGTCTCCTACGAGCAGTACTTC.